One sample yielded the 15 T cell receptor beta chains listed below, sequenced in a study of cytomegalovirus exposure and HLA in healthy donors. PCR was performed using 60 Vbeta and 13 Jbeta primers. Sequenced by immunoSEQ multiplex PCR; TCRdb stores in-frame clones only, minus some. This sample has approximately 200,000 clones, with roughly 80% found just once. Sequencing was performed on PBMCs. These receptors were collected from a woman between 45 and 65 years old in good health and CMV-seropositive.

This chain uses TRBV5-1 with TRBJ1-6; 7 bases match TRBD1. The germline V gene encodes CDR1 SGHRS and CDR2 YFSETQ. With 4 bases clipped from V and 5 bases from J, the junction kept 0 bases outside the gene matches. This CDR3 spans 13 amino acids. DNA for the CDR3: TGCGCCAGCAGCGACAGGGATAATTCACCCCTCCACTTT. It is translated as CASSDRDNSPLHF.

With regard to this clone: Additional DNA sequences in this sample encode the identical CDR3. V and J are TRBV5-6 and TRBJ2-7; tentative D call: TRBD2 (6 bases). The germline CDR1 and CDR2 sequences are SGHDT and YYEEEE. CDR3 length equals 14 residues. The germline V and J ends were trimmed by 0 bases and 1 base, with 8 bases remaining between them. CDR3 coding DNA: TGTGCCAGCAGCTTGGTGGGAGGTTCCTACGAGCAGTACTTC. Its protein is CASSLVGGSYEQYF.

This rearrangement joins TRBV18 to TRBJ2-1; 11 nucleotides agree with TRBD2. The CDR3 totals 15 residues. Germline CDR1 KGHSH, CDR2 LQKENI. The junction had 4 bases not matched to a gene; V was cut back by 1 base and J by 8 bases. The CDR3 DNA sequence: TGTGCCAGCTCACCACAAACTAGCGGGGGCTATGAGCAGTTCTTC. Amino acid sequence: CASSPQTSGGYEQFF.

The chain recombines TRBV11-2 with TRBJ2-5, with TRBD2 as a possible D gene (5 bases). Trimming pared 7 bases from V and 5 bases from J, leaving 11 bases between. The length of the CDR3 is 12 residues. Germline V lookup: CDR1 SGHAT, CDR2 FQNNGV. Written as DNA, the CDR3 is TGTGCCAGCACCTCCACGGGGGAGACCCAGTACTTC. Protein product: CASTSTGETQYF.

The chain couples TRBV5-4 to TRBJ2-3, with D possibly matching TRBD2 (7 bases). The V end was cut by 3 bases, the J end by 2 bases, with 16 bases between. The germline gives CDR1 SGHNT, CDR2 YYREEE (reference sequence). The CDR3 runs to 16 residues. The CDR3 here is CASSSGGPAPTDTQYF. The CDR3 DNA reads TGTGCCAGCAGCTCGGGGGGCCCTGCACCCACAGATACGCAGTATTTT.

This clone has only one observation. This chain joins TRBV29-1 and TRBJ2-1; TRBD2 matches 13 bases. V trimming: 4 bases; J trimming: 8 bases; junction bases outside the gene matches: 8. The CDR3 consists of 15 residues. CDR1 SQVTM and CDR2 ANQGSEA come from the germline V gene. This chain's CDR3 is CSVGTSGRAGDEQFF. CDR3 DNA sequence: TGCAGCGTTGGCACTAGCGGGAGGGCCGGGGATGAGCAGTTCTTC.

V gene TRBV10-1 combines with J gene TRBJ2-3, with D possibly matching TRBD1 (6 bases). The V gene's germline CDR1 is WNHNN and CDR2 SYGVQD (reference sequence). The CDR3 extends over 15 amino acids. V lost 4 bases to trimming and J lost 4 bases, with 15 bases between them. The CDR3: CASSGQAFGADTQYF. The CDR3 bases are TGCGCCAGCAGTGGACAGGCGTTCGGGGCAGATACGCAGTATTTT.

The chain joins TRBV6-5 to TRBJ2-2; weak D call: TRBD2 (7 bases). Germline V gene data show CDR1 as MNHEY and CDR2 as SVGAGI. V gave up 2 bases and J gave up 5 bases, with 12 bases separating them. The CDR3 is 15 residues long. Written as DNA, the CDR3 is TGTGCCAGCAGTTACCGAGGGGGGGATACCGGGGAGCTGTTTTTT. This translates into CASSYRGGDTGELFF.

This chain connects TRBV11-2 to TRBJ2-7; 12 bases line up with TRBD2. Germline V gene lookup returns CDR1 SGHAT and CDR2 FQNNGV. Unmatched junction bases numbered 2, after V lost 1 base and J lost 4 bases. The CDR3 is 15 residues long. The CDR3 here is CASSLVGTSGYEQYF. In DNA, the CDR3 is TGTGCCAGCAGCTTAGTTGGGACTAGCGGGTACGAGCAGTACTTC.

The rearrangement uses TRBV7-8 and TRBJ2-7, with 7 bases that match TRBD1. Germline V gene sequence: CDR1 SGHVS, CDR2 FQNEAQ. J was trimmed by 0 bases and V by 4 bases; bases with no gene match: 12. The CDR3 length is 17 residues. The CDR3 protein is CASSSAIQQGSSYEQYF. The DNA for the CDR3 is TGTGCCAGCAGCTCAGCAATTCAACAGGGGAGCTCCTACGAGCAGTACTTC.

This clone was observed a handful of times. The V and J genes are TRBV27 and TRBJ1-5; D may be TRBD1 (6 bases). The CDR3 loop spans 13 amino acids. The germline V and J ends were trimmed by 6 bases and 3 bases, with 9 bases remaining between them. CDR1 is MNHEY, CDR2 SMNVEV, per germline (reference sequence). The CDR3 sequence: CASSGQSNQPQHF. The CDR3 DNA follows: TGTGCCAGCAGCGGACAGTCCAATCAGCCCCAGCATTTT.

The chain uses TRBV10-3 and TRBJ2-5; no definite D call. The better agreement between TRBJ2-7 and the DNA end casts doubt on the J call. Germline CDR1 is ENHRY and CDR2 is SYGVKD. CDR3 size: 14 residues. CDR3 sequence (DNA): TGTGCCATCAGTGAACCGACCAGGCTATACGAGCAGTACTTC. Its translation is CAISEPTRLYEQYF.

The chain is built from TRBV15 and TRBJ2-5, with 7 bases lining up with TRBD1. The end of the DNA aligns better with TRBJ2-7, so the J call may be wrong. The germline CDR1 and CDR2 sequences are LNHNV and YYDKDF (reference sequence). The CDR3 runs to 15 residues. The CDR3 DNA reads as TGTGCCACCAGCAGAGACTTGACAGGGATCTACGAGCAGTACTTC. Protein product: CATSRDLTGIYEQYF.

The chain combines TRBV5-6 with TRBJ1-3; 7 nucleotides match TRBD1. V lost 1 base, J lost 2 bases, and 6 bases stayed unmatched. Germline assignment: CDR1 SGHDT and CDR2 YYEEEE. This CDR3 is built from 16 residues. The CDR3 region is CASSLPGDSPGNTIYF. CDR3 in DNA: TGTGCCAGCAGCTTGCCAGGGGACAGCCCTGGAAACACCATATATTTT. Together with reference TRBV5-6 and TRBJ1-3, the CDR3 gives the full variable domain: DAGVTQSPTHLIKTRGQQVTLRCSPKSGHDTVSWYQQALGQGPQFIFQYYEEEERQRGNFPDRFSGHQFPNYSSELNVNALLLGDSALYLCASSLPGDSPGNTIYFGEGSWLTVV.

The chain carries TRBV4-1 and TRBJ1-2; possibly TRBD1 for D (5 bases). The germline gives CDR1 MGHRA, CDR2 YSYEKL. Trimming cost V 0 bases and J 4 bases, with 9 bases left between them. The CDR3 spans 14 residues. The CDR3 spells CASSQDQGGYGYTF. The CDR3 DNA is TGCGCCAGCAGCCAAGATCAGGGCGGCTATGGCTACACCTTC.